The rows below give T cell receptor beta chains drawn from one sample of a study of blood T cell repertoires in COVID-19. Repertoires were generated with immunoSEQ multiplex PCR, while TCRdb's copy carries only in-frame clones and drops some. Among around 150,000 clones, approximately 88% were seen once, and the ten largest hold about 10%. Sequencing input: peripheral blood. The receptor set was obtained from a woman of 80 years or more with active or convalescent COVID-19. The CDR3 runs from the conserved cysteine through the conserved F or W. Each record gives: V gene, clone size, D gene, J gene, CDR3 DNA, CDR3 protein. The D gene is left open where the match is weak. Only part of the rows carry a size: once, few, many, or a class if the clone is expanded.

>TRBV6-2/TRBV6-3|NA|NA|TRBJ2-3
TGTGCCAGCAGTTATTGGGGGGATACAGATACGCAGTATTTT
CASSYWGDTDTQYF
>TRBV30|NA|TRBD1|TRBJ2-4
TGTGCCTGGAGAGCCAGCCGGGACAGGTCATACGTAAACATTCAGTACTTC
CAWRASRDRSYVNIQYF
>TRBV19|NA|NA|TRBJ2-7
TGTGCCAGTAGTAGAGCCGGGTTTGCAGGGGCCTACGAGCAGTACTTC
CASSRAGFAGAYEQYF
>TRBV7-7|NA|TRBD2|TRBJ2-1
TGTGCTAGCAGCTTAAGTAGCGGGGGGAATAATGAGCAGTTCTTC
CASSLSSGGNNEQFF
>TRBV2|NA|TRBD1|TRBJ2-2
TGTGCCAGCAGTACTCCAACAGGACAGGGAGACACCGGGGAGCTGTTTTTT
CASSTPTGQGDTGELFF
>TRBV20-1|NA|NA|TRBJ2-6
TGCAGTGCTAGTATTCGGGAGCACTCTGGGGCCAACGTCCTGACTTTC
CSASIREHSGANVLTF
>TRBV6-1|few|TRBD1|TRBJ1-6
TGTGCCAGCAGTGAAGTTGGACAGGGAAGCTCACCCCTCCACTTT
CASSEVGQGSSPLHF
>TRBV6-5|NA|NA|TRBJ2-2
TGTGCCAGCGCCCCGCAGCAGGGCCGAACCGGGGAGCTGTTTTTT
CASAPQQGRTGELFF
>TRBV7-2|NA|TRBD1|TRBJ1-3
TGTGCCAGCAGCTCCCTGGGACAGGTGCTTGGAAACACCATATATTTT
CASSSLGQVLGNTIYF
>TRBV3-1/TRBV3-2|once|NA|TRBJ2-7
TGTGCCAGCAGCCAAGACGGTTGGGGCAGGCAAAACGAGCAGTACTTC
CASSQDGWGRQNEQYF
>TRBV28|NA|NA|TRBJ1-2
TGTGCCAGCAGTGACTCCTATGGCTACACCTTC
CASSDSYGYTF
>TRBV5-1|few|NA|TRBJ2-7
TGCGCCAGCAGCTTGCAAGGACAGTCCTACGAGCAGTACTTC
CASSLQGQSYEQYF
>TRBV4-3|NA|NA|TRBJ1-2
TGCGCCAGCAGCCAAGATCAGGTCGCTGGCTACACCTTC
CASSQDQVAGYTF
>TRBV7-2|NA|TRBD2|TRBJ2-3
TGTGCCAGCAGCTTAGTCGGGGGGGGCGCAGATACGCAGTATTTT
CASSLVGGGADTQYF
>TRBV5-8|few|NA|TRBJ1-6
TGTGCCAGCAGCTTTACCGGGGTTGGGTCACCCCTCCACTTT
CASSFTGVGSPLHF
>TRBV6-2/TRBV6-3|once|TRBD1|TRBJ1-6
TGTGCCAGCAGCACGACAGGGGAATTATCACCCCTCCACTTT
CASSTTGELSPLHF
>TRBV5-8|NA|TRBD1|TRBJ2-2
TGTGCCAGCAGCTTGGGACAGGGTAGAGGCGGGGAGCTGTTTTTT
CASSLGQGRGGELFF
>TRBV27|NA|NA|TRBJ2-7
TGTGCCAGCAGTTTATCGCTACAGGGGGGGAGCGAGCAGTACTTC
CASSLSLQGGSEQYF
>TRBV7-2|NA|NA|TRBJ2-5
TGTGCCAGCAGCCTCTCGAGCGGTTTTGGAGGGGAGACCCAGTACTTC
CASSLSSGFGGETQYF
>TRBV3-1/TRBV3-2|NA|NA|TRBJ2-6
TGTGCCAGCAGCCAACTCTGGAGGGCCGGGGCCAACGTCCTGACTTTC
CASSQLWRAGANVLTF
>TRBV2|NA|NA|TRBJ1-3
TGTGCCAGCAGTGAAGCGCGGGGGGTTGGAAACACCATATATTTT
CASSEARGVGNTIYF
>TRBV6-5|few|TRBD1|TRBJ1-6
TGTGCCAGCACTATACAGGGGGGAGTGAATTCACCCCTCCACTTT
CASTIQGGVNSPLHF
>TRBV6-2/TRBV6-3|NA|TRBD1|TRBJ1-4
TGTGCCAGCAGTCTTGACAGGGGTTACCTCAATGAAAAACTGTTTTTT
CASSLDRGYLNEKLFF
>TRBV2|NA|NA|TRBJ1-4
TGTGCCAGCTTCCCGACAGGTCCAACTAATGAAAAACTGTTTTTT
CASFPTGPTNEKLFF
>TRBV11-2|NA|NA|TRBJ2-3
TGTGCCAGCAGCTTAAGTGGGACACTACGCACAGATACGCAGTATTTT
CASSLSGTLRTDTQYF
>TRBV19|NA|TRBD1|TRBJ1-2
TGTGCCAGTAGTATTACGGGACAGGGGGCTTTGGGCTACACCTTC
CASSITGQGALGYTF
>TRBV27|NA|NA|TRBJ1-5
TGTGCCAGCAGTTATGGGCGCGGGAGCAATCAGCCCCAGCATTTT
CASSYGRGSNQPQHF
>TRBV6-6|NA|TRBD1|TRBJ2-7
TGTGCCAGCAGTTCCAGACAGGGGGGCTACGAGCAGTACTTC
CASSSRQGGYEQYF